This entry lists 13 T cell receptor beta chains sequenced from one sample in a study of cytomegalovirus exposure and HLA in healthy donors. The PCR made use of 60 Vbeta and 13 Jbeta primers. The repertoire was sequenced with immunoSEQ multiplex PCR; TCRdb's copy has only in-frame clones and lacks some. The sample includes fewer than 95,000 clones. Sequenced input: PBMCs. Receptors originate from a woman aged 40 to 50 in good health and CMV-seropositive.

V is TRBV14 and J is TRBJ1-6; D is undetermined. V lost 1 base and J lost 3, with 10 bases in between. Germline CDR1 SGHDN, CDR2 FVKESK. The CDR3 extends over 16 amino acids. The CDR3 region has the DNA TGTGCCAGCAGCCAAGTCCCCGGGAGCTATAATTCACCCCTCCACTTT. The encoded protein is CASSQVPGSYNSPLHF.

The chain carries TRBV15 and TRBJ2-4, with D tentatively TRBD2 (6 bases). The germline V gene has CDR1 LNHNV and CDR2 YYDKDF (reference sequence). The germline V and J ends were trimmed by 1 base and 1 base, with 11 bases remaining between them. CDR3 length: 16 residues. As DNA, the CDR3 is TGTGCCACCAGCAGAGTTGGGGGGTCGGCCAAAAACATTCAGTACTTC. Encoded protein: CATSRVGGSAKNIQYF. The entire variable domain, with the rest obtained from reference TRBV15 and TRBJ2-4, is as follows: DAMVIQNPRYQVTQFGKPVTLSCSQTLNHNVMYWYQQKSSQAPKLLFHYYDKDFNNEADTPDNFQSRRPNTSFCFLDIRSPGLGDTAMYLCATSRVGGSAKNIQYFGAGTRLSVL.

The chain employs TRBV28 and TRBJ1-5; 10 bases agree with TRBD1. CDR1 MDHEN and CDR2 SYDVKM come from the germline V gene. This CDR3 is 16 amino acids long. V gave up 3 bases and J gave up 6 bases; unmatched junction bases: 8. The chain's CDR3 is CASSFDRGRLGQPQHF. CDR3 bases: TGTGCCAGCAGTTTCGACAGGGGGCGCCTCGGTCAGCCCCAGCATTTT.

The chain couples TRBV10-3 to TRBJ2-2, with TRBD1 matching 7 bases. Per germline, CDR1 ENHRY and CDR2 SYGVKD. The V and J ends lost 6 bases and 4 bases, in that order; junction bases with no gene match: 8. The CDR3 contains 15 residues. CDR3 nucleotides: TGTGCCATCAGGGACACAGGGGTGGGCACCGGGGAGCTGTTTTTT. Protein sequence: CAIRDTGVGTGELFF.

This rearrangement joins TRBV19 to TRBJ2-7; D is unresolved. The germline V and J ends were trimmed by 3 bases and 10 bases, with 10 bases remaining between them. This CDR3 is built from 11 residues. Germline assignment: CDR1 LNHDA and CDR2 SQIVND (reference sequence). The CDR3, as DNA: TGTGCCAGTAGTATCAACAGAGTTCAGTACTTC. As protein: CASSINRVQYF. The entire variable domain, with the rest obtained from reference TRBV19 and TRBJ2-7, is as follows: DGGITQSPKYLFRKEGQNVTLSCEQNLNHDAMYWYRQDPGQGLRLIYYSQIVNDFQKGDIAEGYSVSREKKESFPLTVTSAQKNPTAFYLCASSINRVQYFGPGTRLTVT.

The rearrangement joins TRBV18 to TRBJ1-1; D perhaps matches TRBD1 (6 bases). The CDR3 is 13 amino acids. V lost 3 bases and J lost 6, with 11 bases in between. CDR1 and CDR2 (germline): KGHSH, LQKENI. This CDR3 reads CASSPTGSPEAFF. DNA for the CDR3: TGTGCCAGCTCACCCACAGGGAGCCCTGAAGCTTTCTTT.

The chain combines TRBV7-9 with TRBJ2-1; possible D gene TRBD2, 6 bases. CDR1 is SEHNR, CDR2 FQNEAQ, per germline (reference sequence). This CDR3 spans 16 amino acids. Trimming cost V 5 bases and J 1 base, with 15 bases left between them. CDR3 coding DNA: TGTGCCAGCAGCCCTATGGCCGGACTATCCTACAATGAGCAGTTCTTC. This sequence encodes CASSPMAGLSYNEQFF.

The V call is TRBV7-2, the J call TRBJ1-6; 7 bases line up with TRBD1. CDR1 and CDR2 (germline): SGHTA, FQGNSA. The CDR3 length is 14 residues. J was trimmed by 10 bases and V by 6 bases; bases with no gene match: 9. The CDR3 loop reads CASRLQGKVSPLHF. The CDR3 DNA reads TGTGCCAGCAGGTTACAGGGGAAAGTCTCACCCCTCCACTTT.

The chain uses TRBV28 and TRBJ1-5, with a possible D match to TRBD1 (5 bases). This CDR3 spans 13 amino acids. The ends were cut back, 2 bases at V and 9 bases at J, with 11 bases in the middle. Germline V gene data show CDR1 as MDHEN and CDR2 as SYDVKM. CDR3 DNA: TGTGCCAGCAGTTTAAAGGGGTTCTGGCCCCAGCATTTT. It translates to CASSLKGFWPQHF.

This chain joins TRBV5-4 and TRBJ2-7, with TRBD1 identical over 10 bases. Germline values: CDR1 SGHNT, CDR2 YYREEE (reference sequence). This CDR3 contains 15 residues. V shed 3 bases and J 1 base; nucleotides not matched to a gene: 4. The DNA for the CDR3 is TGTGCCAGCAGCTACGGACAGGGGGGATCCTACGAGCAGTACTTC. Translating it yields CASSYGQGGSYEQYF.

This chain links TRBV11-2 with TRBJ2-3; 7 bases line up with TRBD2. J was trimmed by 5 bases and V by 5 bases; bases with no gene match: 4. This CDR3 has 13 amino acids. Germline V lookup: CDR1 SGHAT, CDR2 FQNNGV. CDR3 amino acids: CASSREGGDTQYF. Here the CDR3 DNA reads TGTGCCAGCAGCAGGGAGGGCGGAGATACGCAGTATTTT.

V gene TRBV4-3 combines with J gene TRBJ2-3; 8 bases are a match to TRBD2. The V gene's germline CDR1 is LGHNA and CDR2 YSLEER. The CDR3 consists of 17 residues. V dropped 0 bases and J dropped 4; count of bases not matched to a gene: 9. DNA for the CDR3: TGCGCCAGCAGCCAAGATGGGGCAAGCGGGGGTGCAGATACGCAGTATTTT. This gives the protein CASSQDGASGGADTQYF.

V is TRBV6-5 and J is TRBJ2-7; TRBD2 agrees at 7 bases. Germline V gene sequence: CDR1 MNHEY, CDR2 SVGAGI. V gave up 6 bases and J gave up 0 bases; unmatched junction bases: 8. There are 15 residues in the CDR3. This CDR3 is CASSRLAVNSYEQYF. CDR3 coding DNA: TGTGCCAGCAGCCGTCTAGCGGTAAACTCCTACGAGCAGTACTTC.